This T cell receptor delta chain was sequenced in a study of γδ T cells in repeated Plasmodium falciparum infection. Vgamma9/Vdelta2+ and Vdelta2-negative gammadelta T cells were flow-sorted from PBMC for bulk sequencing. The germline V gene encodes CDR1 TSWWSYY and CDR2 QGS. The trim removed 2 bases at V and 11 bases at J, leaving 17 bases unmatched. This CDR3 is built from 16 residues. In the case of this clone: The antigen is undetermined.

TRG and TRD sequences were obtained from every sorted gammadelta sample. TCRdb re-called the multiplex PCR reads via CATT. There are 85,000 to 95,000 delta-chain clones in the sample; over 1.3% occur only once, and around 8.5% lies in the top ten. Study conclusions and caveats: Vdelta2-negative gammadelta repertoires, largely Vdelta1+, seemingly showed infection-driven waves of new clonal selection.

The sample comprised gamma-delta T cells from blood. This sequence was found in a pool of human donors (malaria-infected and uninfected, not separated). V and J are TRDV1 and TRDJ1; TRDD3 matches at 7 bases. CDR3 coding DNA: TGTGCTCTTGGGGAAGCTGGGGGGAGAGCGTTTGGTAAGCTCATCTTT. This encodes CALGEAGGRAFGKLIF.